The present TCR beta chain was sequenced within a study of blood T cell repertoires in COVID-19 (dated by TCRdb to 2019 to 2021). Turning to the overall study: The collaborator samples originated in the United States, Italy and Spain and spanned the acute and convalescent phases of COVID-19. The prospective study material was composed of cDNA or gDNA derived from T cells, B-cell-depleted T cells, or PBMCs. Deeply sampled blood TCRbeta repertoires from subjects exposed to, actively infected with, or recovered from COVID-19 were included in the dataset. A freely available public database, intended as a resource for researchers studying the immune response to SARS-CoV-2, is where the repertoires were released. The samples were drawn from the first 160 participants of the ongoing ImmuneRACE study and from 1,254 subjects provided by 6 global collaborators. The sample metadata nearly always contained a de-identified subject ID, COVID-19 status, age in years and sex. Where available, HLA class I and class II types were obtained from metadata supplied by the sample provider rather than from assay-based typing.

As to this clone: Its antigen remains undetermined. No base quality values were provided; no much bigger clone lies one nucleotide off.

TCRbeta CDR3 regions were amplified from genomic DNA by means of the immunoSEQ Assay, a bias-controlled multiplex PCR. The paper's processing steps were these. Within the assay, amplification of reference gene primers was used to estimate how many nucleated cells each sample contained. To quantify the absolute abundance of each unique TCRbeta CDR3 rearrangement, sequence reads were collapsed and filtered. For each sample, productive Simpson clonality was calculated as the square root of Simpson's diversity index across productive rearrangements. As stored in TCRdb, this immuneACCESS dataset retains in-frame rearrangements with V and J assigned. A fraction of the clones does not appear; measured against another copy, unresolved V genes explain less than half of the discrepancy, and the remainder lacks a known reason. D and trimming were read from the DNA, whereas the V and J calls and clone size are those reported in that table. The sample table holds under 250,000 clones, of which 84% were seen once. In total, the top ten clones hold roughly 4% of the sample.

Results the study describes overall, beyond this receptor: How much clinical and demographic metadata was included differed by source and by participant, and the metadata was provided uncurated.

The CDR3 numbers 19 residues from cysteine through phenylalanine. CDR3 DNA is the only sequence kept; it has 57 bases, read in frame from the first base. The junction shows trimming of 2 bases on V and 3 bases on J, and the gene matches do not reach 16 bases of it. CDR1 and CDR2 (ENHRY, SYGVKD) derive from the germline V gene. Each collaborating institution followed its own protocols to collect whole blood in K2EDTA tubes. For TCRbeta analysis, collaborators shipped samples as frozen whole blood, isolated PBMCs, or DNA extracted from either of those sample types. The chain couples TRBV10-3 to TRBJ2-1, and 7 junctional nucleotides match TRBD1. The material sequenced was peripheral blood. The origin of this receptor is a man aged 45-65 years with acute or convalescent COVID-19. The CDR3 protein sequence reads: CAISEPGQNFVPNYNEQFF. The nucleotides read TGTGCCATCAGTGAGCCGGGACAGAATTTCGTCCCGAACTACAATGAGCAGTTCTTC.